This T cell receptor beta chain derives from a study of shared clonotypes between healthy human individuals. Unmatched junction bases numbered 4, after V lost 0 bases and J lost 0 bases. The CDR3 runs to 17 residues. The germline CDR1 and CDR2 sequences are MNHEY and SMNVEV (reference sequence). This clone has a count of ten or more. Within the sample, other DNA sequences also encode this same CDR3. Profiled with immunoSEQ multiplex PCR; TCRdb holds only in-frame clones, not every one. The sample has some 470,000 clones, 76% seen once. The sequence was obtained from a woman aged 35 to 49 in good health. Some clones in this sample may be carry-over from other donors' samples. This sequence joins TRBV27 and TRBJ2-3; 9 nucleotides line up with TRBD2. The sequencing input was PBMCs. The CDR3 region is CASSLSSLAGSTDTQYF. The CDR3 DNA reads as TGTGCCAGCAGTTTATCGAGCCTAGCGGGAAGCACAGATACGCAGTATTTT.